Following are 8 T cell receptor beta chains from one sample sequenced in a study of regulatory T cells in long-lasting Graves disease. Arm-PCR of CDR3 regions with iRepertoire HTBI primers generated TCR beta libraries. TCRdb ran MiXCR on the multiplex PCR reads and lists one entry per CDR3 protein. The data hold hundreds of thousands of distinct CDR3 sequences, with 15% to 20% observed a single time. Time point: newly diagnosed GD, antithyroid drugs for less than 3 months. Preparation of the TCR library used RNA extracted from PBMCs. These same records also appear under a second study, on T cells in Graves' hyperthyroidism and ophthalmopathy.

The sample was peripheral blood mononuclear cells (PBMCs), taken at new diagnosis, from a patient treated with antithyroid drugs. These receptors were taken from a woman aged 30 to 39 with Graves disease.

This clonotype was detected a few times. The chain is built from TRBV30 and TRBJ1-1, with D maybe TRBD1 (6 bases). Looked up from germline, CDR1 is GTSNPN and CDR2 is SVGIG (reference sequence). V gave up 0 bases and J gave up 12 bases, with 14 bases separating them. The CDR3 is 12 amino acids. The CDR3 DNA sequence: TGTGCCTGGAGTGTATTTAACAGGGAGACTTTCTTT. Translated, it gives CAWSVFNRETFF.

The table lists this clonotype with a few counts. This rearrangement joins TRBV29-1 to TRBJ2-1, with TRBD1 identical over 8 bases. Germline V gene sequence: CDR1 SQVTM, CDR2 ANQGSEA. Trimming took 5 bases from V and 1 from J; bases not matched to a gene: 4. CDR3 length: 14 amino acids. CDR3 in amino acids: CSVSQGGSYNEQFF. CDR3 in DNA: TGCAGCGTTTCACAGGGGGGATCCTACAATGAGCAGTTCTTC.

The chain carries TRBV7-9 and TRBJ2-3; the D gene is possibly TRBD2 (5 bases). CDR3 length equals 12 residues. The germline V gene has CDR1 SEHNR and CDR2 FQNEAQ (reference sequence). The ends were cut back, 6 bases at V and 5 bases at J, with 9 bases in the middle. The CDR3 protein is CASSFGLDTQYF. The CDR3 DNA reads as TGTGCCAGCAGTTTCGGACTAGATACGCAGTATTTT. Drawing the rest from reference TRBV7-9 and TRBJ2-3, the complete variable domain is DTGVSQNPRHKITKRGQNVTFRCDPISEHNRLYWYRQTLGQGPEFLTYFQNEAQLEKSRLLSDRFSAERPKGSFSTLEIQRTEQGDSAMYLCASSFGLDTQYFGPGTRLTVL.

This clonotype was seen more than once but under ten times. The chain employs TRBV6-5 and TRBJ1-3; unclear D gene. Germline V gives CDR1 MNHEY, CDR2 SVGAGI. CDR3 length: 14 amino acids. The V end lost 3 bases, the J end lost 0 bases, and 6 bases lay between the germline ends. The CDR3 nucleotides read TGTGCCAGCAGTTATCACAGCTCTGGAAACACCATATATTTT. Translating gives CASSYHSSGNTIYF.

A note on this clonotype: Germline and junction disagree at one end, which may indicate a read error. The rearrangement links TRBV19 to TRBJ1-2; the D is unclear. Looked up from germline, CDR1 is LNHDA and CDR2 is SQIVND (reference sequence). The CDR3 sequence is 13 residues long. In nucleotides, the CDR3 is TGTGCCGGTAGTATCGGACTGAACTATGGCTACACCTTC. Protein: CAGSIGLNYGYTF. The entire variable domain, with the rest obtained from reference TRBV19 and TRBJ1-2, is as follows: DGGITQSPKYLFRKEGQNVTLSCEQNLNHDAMYWYRQDPGQGLRLIYYSQIVNDFQKGDIAEGYSVSREKKESFPLTVTSAQKNPTAFYLCAGSIGLNYGYTFGSGTRLTVV.

This clonotype has ten or more counts. The chain has TRBV12-3 or TRBV12-4 and TRBJ1-5; D not resolved. The V end was cut by 6 bases, the J end by 6 bases, with 12 bases between. CDR3 length: 13 residues. Written as DNA, the CDR3 is TGTGCCAGCAGCCCCCTTGAGGGTCAGCCCCAGCATTTT. The encoded protein is CASSPLEGQPQHF.

This clonotype was counted ten times or more. V is TRBV20-1 and J is TRBJ2-3, with D possibly matching TRBD2 (5 bases). CDR1 is DFQATT, CDR2 SNEGSKA, per germline (reference sequence). Trimming removed 6 bases at V and 3 bases at J, with 10 bases between. This CDR3 comprises 12 residues. The CDR3 here is CSAPSGTDTQYF. The CDR3 DNA follows: TGCAGTGCCCCGAGCGGAACAGATACGCAGTATTTT.

The chain has TRBV6-5 and TRBJ2-7, with D perhaps matching TRBD1 (6 bases). The CDR3 length is 15 residues. Trimming took off 4 bases at V and 2 bases at J, with 15 bases between the two ends. Looked up from germline, CDR1 is MNHEY and CDR2 is SVGAGI. As DNA, the CDR3 is TGTGCCAGCAGTTCTCAGGGGTCTAGGGCCTACGAGCAGTACTTC. This sequence encodes CASSSQGSRAYEQYF.